This entry features one T cell receptor beta chain sequence. The length of the CDR3 is 17 residues. The germline CDR1 and CDR2 sequences are SGHTA and FQGNSA. V lost 3 bases, J lost 0 bases, and 15 bases lay in between. The data are from a study of blood T cell repertoires in COVID-19. Study-wide background: Italy, Spain and the United States were the sources of the convalescent and acute COVID-19 samples.

Assay used: immunoSEQ multiplex PCR; TCRdb lists only in-frame clones, some missing. Of approximately 180,000 clones listed, around 73% are singletons. Participants were aged 18 to 89 years from 20 to 30 US areas. Self-reported history from a screening survey and questionnaire set each donor's cohort. Either two negative PCRs, clearance, or symptom resolution qualified Cohort 3 donors as recovered. The TCR originated in a woman in her forties or fifties who had recovered from COVID-19. The rearrangement links TRBV7-2 to TRBJ1-3; D is possibly TRBD1 (6 bases). Material for sequencing was PBMCs or T cells enriched from blood (not recorded which). CDR3 nucleotides: TGTGCCAGCAGCTTCCTAACCGGGACAAGCTCTGGAAACACCATATATTTT. Amino acid sequence: CASSFLTGTSSGNTIYF.